What follows are 15 T cell receptor beta chains derived from one specimen sequenced in a study of blood T cell repertoires in COVID-19. Profiled with immunoSEQ multiplex PCR; TCRdb holds only in-frame clones, not every one. This table holds 270,000 or so clones, 70% to 90% found once. Sequenced material: peripheral blood. Receptors originate from a woman aged 25-40 years with COVID-19, enrolled during active disease.

The CDR3 region is CASSLYEQSIQYF. The CDR3 bases are TGTGCCAGCAGCTTATATGAACAGTCGATACAGTACTTC. V usage is TRBV11-2 and J usage is TRBJ2-4; D remains unclear. From germline, CDR1 is SGHAT and CDR2 FQNNGV. CDR3 length equals 13 residues. Between the trimmed V and J ends, which lost 2 bases and 13 bases, there was a span of 15 bases. Variable domain in full (rest from reference TRBV11-2 and TRBJ2-4): EAGVAQSPRYKIIEKRQSVAFWCNPISGHATLYWYQQILGQGPKLLIQFQNNGVVDDSQLPKDRFSAERLKGVDSTLKIQPAKLEDSAVYLCASSLYEQSIQYFGAGTRLSVL.

This clone was found once. J is TRBJ1-3 and V is TRBV10-1; a possible D gene is TRBD1 (6 bases). This CDR3 has 17 residues. V was trimmed by 4 bases and J by 2 bases, leaving 18 bases between them. Germline V lookup: CDR1 WNHNN, CDR2 SYGVQD (reference sequence). The CDR3: CASSGSPPGQTGNTIYF. In nucleotides, the CDR3 is TGCGCCAGCAGTGGGTCTCCTCCGGGACAAACTGGAAACACCATATATTTT.

The rearrangement uses TRBV18 and TRBJ2-3, with D hard to call. Trimming pared 0 bases from V and 4 bases from J, leaving 5 bases between. CDR1 is KGHSH and CDR2 is LQKENI in the germline V gene. The CDR3 is 13 residues long. The CDR3 coding sequence is TGTGCCAGCTCACCACCACAGCCAGATACGCAGTATTTT. Translating it yields CASSPPQPDTQYF.

This clone was counted a single time. The CDR3 reads CASSLDGGGARELFF. The CDR3, as DNA: TGTGCCAGCAGCTTAGATGGCGGGGGAGCCCGGGAGCTGTTTTTT. This chain links TRBV7-2 with TRBJ2-2; 7 bases align to TRBD2. V trimming: 1 base; J trimming: 9 bases; junction bases outside the gene matches: 8. The germline V gene encodes CDR1 SGHTA and CDR2 FQGNSA. This CDR3 has 15 amino acids.

The V and J genes are TRBV19 and TRBJ1-2; weak D call: TRBD1 (6 bases). V was shortened by 9 bases and J by 8 bases, with 25 bases between the two germline ends. Germline loops: CDR1 LNHDA, CDR2 SQIVND (reference sequence). CDR3 length: 15 residues. The CDR3 protein is CASRTLVRGYEGYTF. In DNA, the CDR3 is TGTGCCAGCAGAACCTTAGTAAGGGGGTACGAAGGCTACACCTTC.

This chain links TRBV6-2 or TRBV6-3 with TRBJ1-2; 9 bases align to TRBD1. Looked up from germline, CDR1 is MNHEY and CDR2 is SVGEGT. V was pared by 5 bases and J by 8 bases, with 6 bases of the junction left unmatched. The CDR3 totals 13 residues. CDR3 DNA: TGTGCCAGCAGTGATGACAGGGGGTTGGGCTACACCTTC. It encodes CASSDDRGLGYTF.

The chain carries TRBV14 and TRBJ1-6; TRBD1 matches at 7 bases. V lost 1 base to trimming and J lost 13 bases; unmatched junction nucleotides: 1. This CDR3 is built from 12 residues. Germline V gene lookup returns CDR1 SGHDN and CDR2 FVKESK. The CDR3 DNA follows: TGTGCCAGCAGCCAAGTGACAGGGCCCCTCCACTTT. The encoded protein is CASSQVTGPLHF. The full variable domain, with the rest looked up from reference TRBV14 and TRBJ1-6, is EAGVTQFPSHSVIEKGQTVTLRCDPISGHDNLYWYRRVMGKEIKFLLHFVKESKQDESGMPNNRFLAERTGGTYSTLKVQPAELEDSGVYFCASSQVTGPLHFGNGTRLTVT.

Worth noting for this clone: Other DNA sequences in the same sample also yield this CDR3. The chain carries TRBV18 and TRBJ1-2; TRBD1 might be the D (5 bases). The V and J ends lost 3 bases and 3 bases respectively, with 8 bases between them. Germline CDR1 and CDR2: KGHSH and LQKENI. This CDR3 has 13 residues. CDR3 sequence reads: CASSPGGDYGYTF. CDR3 bases: TGTGCCAGCTCACCCGGGGGGGACTATGGCTACACCTTC.

This sequence joins TRBV21-1 and TRBJ2-1; the D call TRBD1 from the table was never checked on the DNA. TRBV21-1 is a documented pseudogene. The CDR3 is 12 residues long. CDR3 bases: TGTGCCAGCGCTAGATCGCAGGGTAAGCAGTTCTTC. Protein sequence: CASARSQGKQFF.

The chain combines TRBV11-2 with TRBJ2-4; 7 nucleotides agree with TRBD1. Germline V gene sequence: CDR1 SGHAT, CDR2 FQNNGV. Trimming at V came to 1 base and at J to 13 bases, leaving 13 bases not matched to a gene. The CDR3 consists of 15 residues. For the CDR3, the DNA is TGTGCCAGCAGCTTAGTGGCCCTTAAACAGGGGCTCCAGTACTTC. Amino acid sequence: CASSLVALKQGLQYF.

V gene TRBV30 combines with J gene TRBJ1-6; 8 bases map to TRBD1. The V gene end was trimmed by 4 bases and the J gene end by 9 bases; junction bases not matched to a gene: 8. CDR1 is GTSNPN, CDR2 SVGIG, per germline (reference sequence). The CDR3 has 14 residues. The CDR3 is CAWTGGTGVSPLHF. CDR3 in DNA: TGTGCCTGGACCGGCGGGACAGGAGTTTCACCCCTCCACTTT.

The chain links TRBV5-6 to TRBJ1-1; D gene uncertain. This CDR3 is 13 amino acids long. The germline V gene encodes CDR1 SGHDT and CDR2 YYEEEE. V was shortened by 2 bases and J by 0 bases, with 5 bases between the two germline ends. The CDR3 DNA follows: TGTGCCAGCAGCTTAAACATGAACACTGAAGCTTTCTTT. Residues: CASSLNMNTEAFF. The full variable domain, rest sourced from reference TRBV5-6 and TRBJ1-1, is DAGVTQSPTHLIKTRGQQVTLRCSPKSGHDTVSWYQQALGQGPQFIFQYYEEEERQRGNFPDRFSGHQFPNYSSELNVNALLLGDSALYLCASSLNMNTEAFFGQGTRLTVV.

The chain employs TRBV28 and TRBJ1-4, with D possibly TRBD1 on 5 matching bases. V shed 5 bases and J shed 0 bases, with 16 bases lying between them. CDR1 MDHEN and CDR2 SYDVKM come from the germline V gene. The CDR3 is 17 residues long. The CDR3 coding sequence is TGTGCCAGCAGTCCCCAGTGGGGCCGGGCAACTAATGAAAAACTGTTTTTT. Amino acids: CASSPQWGRATNEKLFF. Full variable domain (outside the CDR3, taken from reference TRBV28 and TRBJ1-4): DVKVTQSSRYLVKRTGEKVFLECVQDMDHENMFWYRQDPGLGLRLIYFSYDVKMKEKGDIPEGYSVSREKKERFSLILESASTNQTSMYLCASSPQWGRATNEKLFFGSGTQLSVL.

V and J are TRBV5-4 and TRBJ2-3; D is perhaps TRBD2 (7 bases). The germline CDR1 and CDR2 sequences are SGHNT and YYREEE (reference sequence). V was shortened by 1 base and J by 3 bases, with 18 bases between the two germline ends. The CDR3 runs to 17 residues. CDR3 sequence (DNA): TGTGCCAGCAGCTTGACCGGGGGGCCGATACGGACAGATACGCAGTATTTT. Translating gives CASSLTGGPIRTDTQYF.

There are a few counts of this clone. This sequence joins TRBV1 and TRBJ1-1; no check of the table's D call, TRBD1, against the DNA was made. TRBV1 represents a pseudogene. This CDR3 region has 15 residues. CDR3 in DNA: TGCACCAGCAGCCAAGGCCTGCAGGGTCGCACTGAAGCTTTCTTT. This translates into CTSSQGLQGRTEAFF.